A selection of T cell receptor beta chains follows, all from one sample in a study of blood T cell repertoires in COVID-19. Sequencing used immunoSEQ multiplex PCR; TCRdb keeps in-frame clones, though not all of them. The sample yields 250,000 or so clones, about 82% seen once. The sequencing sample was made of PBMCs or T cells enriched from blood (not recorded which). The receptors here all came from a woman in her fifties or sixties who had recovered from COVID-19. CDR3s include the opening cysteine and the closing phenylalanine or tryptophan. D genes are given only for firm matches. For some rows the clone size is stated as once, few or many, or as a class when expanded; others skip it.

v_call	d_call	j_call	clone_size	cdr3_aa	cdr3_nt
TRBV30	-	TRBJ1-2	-	CAWSVSGGLGVGYTF	TGTGCCTGGAGTGTATCGGGGGGGCTCGGTGTCGGCTACACCTTC
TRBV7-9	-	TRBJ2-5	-	CASSPSGWETQYF	TGTGCCAGCAGTCCTTCGGGGTGGGAGACCCAGTACTTC
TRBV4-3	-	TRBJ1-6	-	CASSPGQYNSPLHF	TGCGCCAGCAGCCCCGGACAGTATAATTCACCCCTCCACTTT
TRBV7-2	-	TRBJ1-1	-	CASSSGRALNTEAFF	TGTGCCAGCAGCTCAGGGAGGGCGCTAAACACTGAAGCTTTCTTT
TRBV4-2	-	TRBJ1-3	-	CASSQSTGGTGNTIYF	TGTGCCAGCAGCCAATCTACGGGGGGGACTGGAAACACCATATATTTT
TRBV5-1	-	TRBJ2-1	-	CASSVEDSLEQFF	TGCGCCAGCAGCGTTGAGGACAGTTTGGAGCAGTTCTTC
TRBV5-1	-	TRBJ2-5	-	CASSLGTFLASYREETQYF	TGCGCCAGCAGCTTGGGCACGTTCCTAGCGTCATATCGAGAAGAGACCCAGTACTTC
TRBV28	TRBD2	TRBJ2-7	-	CASSFYDRTSGKSPFEQYF	TGTGCCAGCAGTTTCTATGACAGAACTAGCGGCAAGAGCCCTTTCGAGCAGTACTTC
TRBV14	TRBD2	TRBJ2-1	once	CASSPQLAGVALGEQFF	TGTGCCAGCAGCCCCCAACTAGCGGGAGTTGCCTTAGGGGAGCAGTTCTTC
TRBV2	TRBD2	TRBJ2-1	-	CASSEGGRTSGKDEQFF	TGTGCCAGCAGTGAGGGGGGACGGACTAGCGGGAAGGATGAGCAGTTCTTC
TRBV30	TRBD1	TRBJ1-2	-	CAWSPGQAYGYTF	TGTGCCTGGAGCCCGGGACAGGCATATGGCTACACCTTC
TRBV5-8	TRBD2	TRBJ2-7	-	CASSLAFSGRAGSEQYF	TGTGCCAGCAGCTTGGCCTTTAGCGGGAGGGCCGGCTCCGAGCAGTACTTC
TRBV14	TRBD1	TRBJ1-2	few	CASSRDRLNYGYTF	TGTGCCAGCAGTCGGGACAGGCTGAACTATGGCTACACCTTC
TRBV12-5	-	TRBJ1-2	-	CASGSPTDPNYGYTF	TGTGCTAGTGGCTCACCGACAGACCCTAACTATGGCTACACCTTC
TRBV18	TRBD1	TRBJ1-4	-	CASSPQGGGEKLFF	TGTGCCAGCTCACCTCAGGGGGGAGGTGAAAAACTGTTTTTT
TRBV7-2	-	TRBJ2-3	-	CASSLDARDTQYF	TGTGCCAGCAGCTTAGACGCCCGGGATACGCAGTATTTT
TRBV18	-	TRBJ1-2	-	CASSPISWGANYGYTF	TGTGCCAGCTCACCAATTTCATGGGGGGCTAACTATGGCTACACCTTC
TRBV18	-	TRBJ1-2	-	CASSPRTDTNYGYTF	TGTGCCAGCTCACCACGCACAGACACTAACTATGGCTACACCTTC
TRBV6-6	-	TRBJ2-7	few	CASSTDTYEQYF	TGTGCCAGCAGTACCGATACTTACGAGCAGTACTTC
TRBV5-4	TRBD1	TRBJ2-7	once	CASSYHYRGYEQYF	TGTGCCAGCAGCTATCACTACAGGGGCTACGAGCAGTACTTC
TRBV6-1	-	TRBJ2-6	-	CASSEARGGAGANVLTF	TGTGCCAGCAGTGAAGCGAGGGGGGGTGCTGGGGCCAACGTCCTGACTTTC
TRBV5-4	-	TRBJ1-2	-	CASSQGGDYGYTF	TGTGCCAGCAGCCAAGGGGGGGACTATGGCTACACCTTC
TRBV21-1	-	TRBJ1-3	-	CARQGPSGNTIYF	TGTGCACGACAGGGGCCCTCTGGAAACACCATATATTTT